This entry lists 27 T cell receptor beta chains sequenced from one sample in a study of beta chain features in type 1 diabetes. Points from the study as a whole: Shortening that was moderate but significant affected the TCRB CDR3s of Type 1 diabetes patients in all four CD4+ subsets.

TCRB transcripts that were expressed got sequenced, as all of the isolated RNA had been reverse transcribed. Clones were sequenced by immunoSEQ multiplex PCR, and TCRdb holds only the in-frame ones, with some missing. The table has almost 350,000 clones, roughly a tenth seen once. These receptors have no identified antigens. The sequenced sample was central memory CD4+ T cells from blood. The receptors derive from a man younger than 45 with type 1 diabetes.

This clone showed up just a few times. Written as DNA, the CDR3 is TGTGCCAGCAGCCAAGTGAAAGGGAACAACTACGAGCAGTACTTC. Amino acid sequence: CASSQVKGNNYEQYF. The chain uses TRBV14 and TRBJ2-7; D gene uncertain. The V end lost 1 base, the J end lost 3 bases, and 13 bases lay between the germline ends. The CDR3 spans 15 residues. Germline V gene lookup returns CDR1 SGHDN and CDR2 FVKESK.

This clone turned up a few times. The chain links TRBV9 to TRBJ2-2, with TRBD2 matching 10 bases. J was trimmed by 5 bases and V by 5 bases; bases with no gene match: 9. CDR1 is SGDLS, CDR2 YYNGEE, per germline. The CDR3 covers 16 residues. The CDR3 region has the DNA TGTGCCAGCAGGGCTGCTAGCGGGGGCTCTACCGGGGAGCTGTTTTTT. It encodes CASRAASGGSTGELFF.

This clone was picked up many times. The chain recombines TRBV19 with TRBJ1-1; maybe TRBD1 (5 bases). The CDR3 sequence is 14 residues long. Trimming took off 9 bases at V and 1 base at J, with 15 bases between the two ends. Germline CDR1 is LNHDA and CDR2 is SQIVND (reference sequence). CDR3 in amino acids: CASNKQGRNTEAFF. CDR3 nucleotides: TGTGCCAGCAACAAGCAGGGAAGGAACACTGAAGCTTTCTTT.

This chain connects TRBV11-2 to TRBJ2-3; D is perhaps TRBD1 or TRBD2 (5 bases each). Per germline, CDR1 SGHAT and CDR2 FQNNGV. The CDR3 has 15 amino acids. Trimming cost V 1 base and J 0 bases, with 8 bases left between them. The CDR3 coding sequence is TGTGCCAGCAGCTTAGCGGGACCTAGCACAGATACGCAGTATTTT. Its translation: CASSLAGPSTDTQYF.

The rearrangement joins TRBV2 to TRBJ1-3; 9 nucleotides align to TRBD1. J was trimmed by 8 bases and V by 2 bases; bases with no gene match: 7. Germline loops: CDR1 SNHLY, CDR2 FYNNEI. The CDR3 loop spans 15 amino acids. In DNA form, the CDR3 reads TGTGCCAGCAGTGAATGGGGACAGGGCGGGCACACCATATATTTT. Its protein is CASSEWGQGGHTIYF.

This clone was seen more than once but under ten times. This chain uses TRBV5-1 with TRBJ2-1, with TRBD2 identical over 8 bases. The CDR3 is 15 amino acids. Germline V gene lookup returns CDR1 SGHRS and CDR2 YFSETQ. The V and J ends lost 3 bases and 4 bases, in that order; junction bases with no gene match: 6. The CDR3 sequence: CASSWSGGDYNEQFF. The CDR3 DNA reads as TGCGCCAGCAGCTGGAGCGGGGGCGATTACAATGAGCAGTTCTTC. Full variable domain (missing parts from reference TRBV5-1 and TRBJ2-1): KAGVTQTPRYLIKTRGQQVTLSCSPISGHRSVSWYQQTPGQGLQFLFEYFSETQRNKGNFPGRFSGRQFSNSRSEMNVSTLELGDSALYLCASSWSGGDYNEQFFGPGTRLTVL.

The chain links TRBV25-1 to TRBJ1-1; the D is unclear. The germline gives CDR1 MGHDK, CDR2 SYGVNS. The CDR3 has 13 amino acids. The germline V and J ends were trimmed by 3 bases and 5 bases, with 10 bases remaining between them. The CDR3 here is CASSDGRRTEAFF. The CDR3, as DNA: TGTGCCAGCAGTGACGGGCGAAGAACTGAAGCTTTCTTT.

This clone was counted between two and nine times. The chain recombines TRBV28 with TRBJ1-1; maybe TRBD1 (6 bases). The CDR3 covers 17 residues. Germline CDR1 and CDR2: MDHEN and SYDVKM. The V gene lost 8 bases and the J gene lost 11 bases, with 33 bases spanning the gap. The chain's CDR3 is CASPPTSGGRKAARAFF. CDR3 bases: TGTGCCAGCCCTCCCACGTCCGGGGGGCGGAAGGCGGCGCGTGCTTTCTTT.

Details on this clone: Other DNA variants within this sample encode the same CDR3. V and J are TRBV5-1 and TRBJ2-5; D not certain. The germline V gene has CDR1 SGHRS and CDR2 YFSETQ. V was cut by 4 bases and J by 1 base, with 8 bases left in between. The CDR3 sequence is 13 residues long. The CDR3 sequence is CASSLGVQETQYF. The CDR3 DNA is TGCGCCAGCAGCCTTGGGGTCCAAGAGACCCAGTACTTC.

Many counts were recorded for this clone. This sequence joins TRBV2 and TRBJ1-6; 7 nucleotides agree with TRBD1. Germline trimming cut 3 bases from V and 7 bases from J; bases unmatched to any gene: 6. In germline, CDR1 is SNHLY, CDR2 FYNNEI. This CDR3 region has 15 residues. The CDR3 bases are TGTGCCAGCAGTGACGAAGACAGGGAGAATTCACCCCTCCACTTT. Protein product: CASSDEDRENSPLHF.

CDR3 sequence reads: CAITGGGSGNTIYF. In DNA, the CDR3 is TGTGCCATCACGGGAGGCGGTTCTGGAAACACCATATATTTT. The chain uses TRBV10-3 and TRBJ1-3; D unclear. Trimming removed 7 bases at V and 1 base at J, with 11 bases between. CDR1 is ENHRY, CDR2 SYGVKD, per germline. This CDR3 contains 14 residues.

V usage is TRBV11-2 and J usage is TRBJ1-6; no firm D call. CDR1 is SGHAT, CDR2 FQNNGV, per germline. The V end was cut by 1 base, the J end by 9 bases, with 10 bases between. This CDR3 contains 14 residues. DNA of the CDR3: TGTGCCAGCAGCTTAGGGGGATTTAGTTCACCCCTCCACTTT. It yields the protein CASSLGGFSSPLHF.

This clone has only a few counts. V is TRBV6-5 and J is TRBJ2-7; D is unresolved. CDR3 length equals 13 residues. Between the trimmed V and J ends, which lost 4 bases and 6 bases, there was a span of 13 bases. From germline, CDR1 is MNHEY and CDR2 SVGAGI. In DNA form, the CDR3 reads TGTGCCAGCAGTTCCCCCGGGCAGCGCGAGCAGTACTTC. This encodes CASSSPGQREQYF.

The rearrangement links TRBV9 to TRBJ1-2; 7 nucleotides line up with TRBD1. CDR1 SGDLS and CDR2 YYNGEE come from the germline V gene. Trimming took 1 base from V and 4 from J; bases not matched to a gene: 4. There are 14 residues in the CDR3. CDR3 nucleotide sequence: TGTGCCAGCAGCGTATCGGGACAGAGCTATGGCTACACCTTC. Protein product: CASSVSGQSYGYTF.

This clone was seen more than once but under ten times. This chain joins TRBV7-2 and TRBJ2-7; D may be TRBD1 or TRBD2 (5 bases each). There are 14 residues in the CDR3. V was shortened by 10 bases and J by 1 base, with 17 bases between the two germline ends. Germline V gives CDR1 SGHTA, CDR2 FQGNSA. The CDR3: CATAAGGGSYEQYF. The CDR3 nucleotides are TGTGCCACAGCCGCGGGTGGGGGATCCTACGAGCAGTACTTC.

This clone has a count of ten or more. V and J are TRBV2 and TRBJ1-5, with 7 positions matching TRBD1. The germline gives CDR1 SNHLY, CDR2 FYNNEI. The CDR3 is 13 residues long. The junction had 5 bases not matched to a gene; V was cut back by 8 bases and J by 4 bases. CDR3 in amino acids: CASGTGENQPQHF. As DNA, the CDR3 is TGTGCCAGCGGAACAGGGGAGAATCAGCCCCAGCATTTT.

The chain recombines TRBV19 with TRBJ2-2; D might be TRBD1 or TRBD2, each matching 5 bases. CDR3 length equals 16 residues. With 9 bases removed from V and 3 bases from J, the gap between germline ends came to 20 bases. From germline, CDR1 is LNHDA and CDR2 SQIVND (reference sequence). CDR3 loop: CASNLDGARYTGELFF. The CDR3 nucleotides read TGTGCCAGCAACCTCGACGGGGCACGGTACACCGGGGAGCTGTTTTTT.

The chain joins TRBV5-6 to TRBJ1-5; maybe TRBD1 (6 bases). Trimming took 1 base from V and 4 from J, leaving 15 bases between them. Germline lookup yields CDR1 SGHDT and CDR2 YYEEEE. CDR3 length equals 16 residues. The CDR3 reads CASSLNGGLENQPQHF. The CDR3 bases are TGTGCCAGCAGCTTGAACGGGGGCCTAGAGAATCAGCCCCAGCATTTT.

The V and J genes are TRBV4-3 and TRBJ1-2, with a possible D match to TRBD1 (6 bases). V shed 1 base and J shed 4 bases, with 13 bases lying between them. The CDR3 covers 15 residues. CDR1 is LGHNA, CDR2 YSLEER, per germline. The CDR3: CASSQVRDILYGYTF. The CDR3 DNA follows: TGCGCCAGCAGCCAAGTTCGGGACATCCTCTATGGCTACACCTTC.

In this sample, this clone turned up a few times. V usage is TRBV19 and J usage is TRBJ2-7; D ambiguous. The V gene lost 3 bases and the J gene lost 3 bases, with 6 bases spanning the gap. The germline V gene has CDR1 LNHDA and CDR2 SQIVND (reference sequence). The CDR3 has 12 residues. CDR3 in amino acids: CASSILGYEQYF. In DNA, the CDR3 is TGTGCCAGTAGTATTTTGGGCTACGAGCAGTACTTC.

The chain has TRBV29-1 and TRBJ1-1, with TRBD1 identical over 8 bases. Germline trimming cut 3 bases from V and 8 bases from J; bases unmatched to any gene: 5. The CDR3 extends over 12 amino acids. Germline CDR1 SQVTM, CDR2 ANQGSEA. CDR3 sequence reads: CSVEVAGGEAFF. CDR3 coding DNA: TGCAGCGTTGAGGTGGCAGGGGGCGAAGCTTTCTTT. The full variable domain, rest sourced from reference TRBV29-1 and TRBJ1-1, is SAVISQKPSRDICQRGTSLTIQCQVDSQVTMMFWYRQQPGQSLTLIATANQGSEATYESGFVIDKFPISRPNLTFSTLTVSNMSPEDSSIYLCSVEVAGGEAFFGQGTRLTVV.

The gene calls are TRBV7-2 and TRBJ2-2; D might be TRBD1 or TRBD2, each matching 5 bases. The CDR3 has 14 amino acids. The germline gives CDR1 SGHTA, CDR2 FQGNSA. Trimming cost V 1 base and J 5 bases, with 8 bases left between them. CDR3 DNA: TGTGCCAGCAGCTTAGACGGGGCGACCGGGGAGCTGTTTTTT. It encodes CASSLDGATGELFF.

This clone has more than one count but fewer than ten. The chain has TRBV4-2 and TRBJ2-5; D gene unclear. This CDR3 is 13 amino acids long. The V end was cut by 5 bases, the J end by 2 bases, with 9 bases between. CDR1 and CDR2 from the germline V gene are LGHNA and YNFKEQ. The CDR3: CASSFRRQETQYF. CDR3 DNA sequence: TGTGCCAGCAGCTTTAGGCGGCAAGAGACCCAGTACTTC.

The DNA of the CDR3 is TGTGCCAGCAGCAAGCCTTGGGGGCTAGCGGAAAACTCTGGGGCCAACGTCCTGACTTTC. Its protein product is CASSKPWGLAENSGANVLTF. V and J are TRBV6-7 and TRBJ2-6; maybe TRBD2 (7 bases). TRBV6-7 is designated an ORF whose function remains uncertain. This CDR3 spans 20 amino acids. The V gene lost 6 bases and the J gene lost 0 bases, with 24 bases spanning the gap.

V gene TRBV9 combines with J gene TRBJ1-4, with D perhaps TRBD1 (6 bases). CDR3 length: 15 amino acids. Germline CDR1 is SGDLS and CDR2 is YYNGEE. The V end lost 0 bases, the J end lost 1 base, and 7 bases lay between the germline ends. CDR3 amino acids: CASSVGTVTNEKLFF. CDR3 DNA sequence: TGTGCCAGCAGCGTAGGGACAGTAACTAATGAAAAACTGTTTTTT.

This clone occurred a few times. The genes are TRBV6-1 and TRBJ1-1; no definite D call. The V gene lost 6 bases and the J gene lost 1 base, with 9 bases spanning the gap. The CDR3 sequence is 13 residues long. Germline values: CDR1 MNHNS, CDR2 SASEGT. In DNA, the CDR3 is TGTGCCAGCAGCATTACAAGGAACACTGAAGCTTTCTTT. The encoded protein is CASSITRNTEAFF.

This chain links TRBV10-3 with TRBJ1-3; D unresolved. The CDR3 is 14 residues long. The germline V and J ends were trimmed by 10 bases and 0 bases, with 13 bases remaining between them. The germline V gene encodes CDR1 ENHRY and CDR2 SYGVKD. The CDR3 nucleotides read TGTGCCACCAAGGACGTCCGCTCTGGAAACACCATATATTTT. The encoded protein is CATKDVRSGNTIYF.